Below are 29 T cell receptor beta chains sequenced from a single sample in a study of regulatory T cells in long-lasting Graves disease. CDR3 regions were amplified by Arm-PCR using iRepertoire HTBI primers to build TCR beta libraries. A single record per CDR3 protein comes from TCRdb applying MiXCR to the multiplex PCR reads. The sample gives a few hundred thousand distinct CDR3 sequences, about 20% of which show up once; about an eighth is in the top ten. Time point indicated: persistent/refractory GD, antithyroid drugs over 5 years with positive TRAb. PBMC RNA served as the TCR library source. The source material was peripheral blood mononuclear cells (PBMCs), sampled when the disease was refractory, from a patient treated with antithyroid drugs. Every receptor here comes from a female donor with Graves disease.

This clonotype came up many times. V and J are TRBV28 and TRBJ1-2; 9 positions agree with TRBD1. Germline V gene data show CDR1 as MDHEN and CDR2 as SYDVKM. The CDR3 sequence is 15 residues long. V shed 5 bases and J 5 bases; nucleotides not matched to a gene: 9. The CDR3 DNA is TGTGCCAGCAGTCCCCGGGACAGGGAGGCGTATGGCTACACCTTC. The encoded protein is CASSPRDREAYGYTF.

This clonotype was seen a few times. The CDR3 bases are TGTGCCAGCAGAATAGGGGAAGCTAGTCAGCCCCAGCATTTT. This codes for CASRIGEASQPQHF. The chain couples TRBV28 to TRBJ1-5; possible D gene TRBD1, 5 bases. The CDR3 loop spans 14 amino acids. Per germline, CDR1 MDHEN and CDR2 SYDVKM. V was pared by 6 bases and J by 6 bases, with 15 bases between.

This clonotype was observed at least ten times. The rearrangement links TRBV11-2 to TRBJ1-1; D remains unclear. V lost 1 base and J lost 3, with 18 bases in between. This CDR3 region has 17 residues. CDR1 SGHAT and CDR2 FQNNGV come from the germline V gene. CDR3: CASSLVYGGGSDTEAFF. For the CDR3, the DNA is TGTGCCAGCAGCTTAGTATACGGAGGCGGCTCCGACACTGAAGCTTTCTTT.

The V and J genes are TRBV3-1 and TRBJ1-2, with no clear D. The CDR3 loop spans 12 amino acids. Germline values: CDR1 LGHDT, CDR2 YNNKEL (reference sequence). V lost 1 base and J lost 5, with 5 bases in between. The CDR3 DNA is TGTGCCAGCAGCCAAGTGGAATATGGCTACACCTTC. It specifies CASSQVEYGYTF.

Ten or more counts support this clonotype. This rearrangement joins TRBV27 to TRBJ2-7; D gene ambiguous. This CDR3 contains 13 residues. Germline lookup yields CDR1 MNHEY and CDR2 SMNVEV (reference sequence). V was shortened by 5 bases and J by 4 bases, with 12 bases between the two germline ends. The CDR3 DNA follows: TGTGCCAGCAGTCTCACATCACAGTACGAGCAGTACTTC. Amino acids: CASSLTSQYEQYF.

This clonotype was recorded at least ten times. The chain links TRBV6-1 to TRBJ1-1, with TRBD1 matching over 11 bases. The junction had 8 bases not matched to a gene; V was cut back by 4 bases and J by 10 bases. Per germline, CDR1 MNHNS and CDR2 SASEGT. The CDR3 extends over 14 amino acids. The CDR3 nucleotides read TGTGCCAGCAGTGGATTCCGGGACAGGGGGGGAGCTTTCTTT. It translates to CASSGFRDRGGAFF.

This clonotype was found many times. The chain carries TRBV24-1 and TRBJ2-7, with TRBD1 identical over 9 bases. The CDR3 runs 14 residues. Trimming at V came to 1 base and at J to 5 bases, leaving 2 bases not matched to a gene. CDR1 and CDR2 from the germline V gene are KGHDR and SFDVKD. CDR3 residues: CATSDLRTGDEQYF. In DNA, the CDR3 is TGTGCCACCAGTGATTTACGGACAGGGGACGAGCAGTACTTC.

The gene calls are TRBV7-2 and TRBJ2-1, with D tentatively TRBD2 (6 bases). Germline lookup yields CDR1 SGHTA and CDR2 FQGNSA. The CDR3 spans 17 residues. The V end was cut by 1 base, the J end by 0 bases, with 13 bases between. For the CDR3, the DNA is TGTGCCAGCAGCTTAGACGGTGCGGGGAGCTCCTACAATGAGCAGTTCTTC. It specifies CASSLDGAGSSYNEQFF.

Here the CDR3 DNA reads TGTGCCAGCAGTAACCCCCCGGGACTAGTTAACGAGCAGTACTTC. Protein product: CASSNPPGLVNEQYF. This sequence joins TRBV28 and TRBJ2-7, with 8 positions matching TRBD2. Germline V gene sequence: CDR1 MDHEN, CDR2 SYDVKM. The CDR3 length is 15 residues. Trimming took 5 bases from V and 5 from J; bases not matched to a gene: 11. Using reference TRBV28 and TRBJ2-7 for the parts outside the CDR3, the full variable domain is DVKVTQSSRYLVKRTGEKVFLECVQDMDHENMFWYRQDPGLGLRLIYFSYDVKMKEKGDIPEGYSVSREKKERFSLILESASTNQTSMYLCASSNPPGLVNEQYFGPGTRLTVT.

This clonotype showed up many times. J is TRBJ2-7 and V is TRBV6-5; 15 bases align to TRBD2. Germline CDR1 MNHEY, CDR2 SVGAGI. V shed 2 bases and J 0 bases; nucleotides not matched to a gene: 8. CDR3 length: 19 residues. The CDR3 DNA is TGTGCCAGCAGTTACCCCGGACTAGCGGGGGGGCCGGGCTCCTACGAGCAGTACTTC. Translation gives CASSYPGLAGGPGSYEQYF.

This clonotype was seen repeatedly, ten times or more. This chain uses TRBV10-3 with TRBJ2-7; tentatively, D is TRBD1 (6 bases). V lost 5 bases and J lost 3, with 11 bases in between. CDR3 length equals 13 residues. Germline V lookup: CDR1 ENHRY, CDR2 SYGVKD. DNA for the CDR3: TGTGCCATCAGTCGGACAGCAAACTACGAGCAGTACTTC. This codes for CAISRTANYEQYF.

CDR3 in DNA: TGTGCCAGCAGCGCAGGTGGGGGCTGGGAGACCCAGTACTTC. Its translation: CASSAGGGWETQYF. The chain couples TRBV9 to TRBJ2-5, with TRBD1 as a possible D gene (6 bases). The germline V gene encodes CDR1 SGDLS and CDR2 YYNGEE. There are 14 residues in the CDR3. V dropped 3 bases and J dropped 5 bases, with 14 bases sitting between them.

This clonotype was observed at least ten times. This sequence joins TRBV20-1 and TRBJ2-5; D call uncertain. The V gene's germline CDR1 is DFQATT and CDR2 SNEGSKA (reference sequence). The V end lost 6 bases, the J end lost 7 bases, and 12 bases lay between the germline ends. There are 11 residues in the CDR3. DNA for the CDR3: TGCAGTGCCAATTTCGGCGGGACCCAGTACTTC. Protein product: CSANFGGTQYF.

This clonotype was recorded at least ten times. The chain joins TRBV28 to TRBJ1-4; the D gene is possibly TRBD1 (5 bases). The CDR3 covers 14 residues. Germline CDR1 is MDHEN and CDR2 is SYDVKM. The V end was cut by 6 bases, the J end by 4 bases, with 12 bases between. As DNA, the CDR3 is TGTGCCAGCAGACCCGACAGCTTTAATGAAAAACTGTTTTTT. It yields the protein CASRPDSFNEKLFF.

Of note for this clonotype: This clone may be a read error of a much larger clone one base away. The chain uses TRBV7-2 and TRBJ1-4; D remains unclear. Trimming cost V 8 bases and J 10 bases, with 8 bases left between them. The CDR3 is 10 amino acids. CDR1 is SGHTA, CDR2 FQGNSA, per germline. CDR3 coding DNA: TGTGCCAGCTTAGGTGGAAAACTGTTTTTT. As protein: CASLGGKLFF.

V and J are TRBV20-1 and TRBJ1-6; 9 positions agree with TRBD1. The CDR3 totals 13 residues. V dropped 2 bases and J dropped 10; count of bases not matched to a gene: 3. Germline CDR1 DFQATT, CDR2 SNEGSKA (reference sequence). In nucleotides, the CDR3 is TGCAGTGCTAGATCGACAGGGGGATCACCCCTCCACTTT. Protein sequence: CSARSTGGSPLHF.

The V call is TRBV7-8, the J call TRBJ2-5, with TRBD1 matching over 10 bases. Losses at the gene ends were 6 bases for V and 4 bases for J; bases not matched to a gene: 11. The CDR3 is 16 residues long. Germline CDR1 SGHVS, CDR2 FQNEAQ. CDR3 sequence: CASRQSLDRGRETQYF. In nucleotides, the CDR3 is TGTGCCAGCAGACAGAGCCTGGACAGGGGGAGAGAGACCCAGTACTTC. Looking up the rest from reference TRBV7-8 and TRBJ2-5 gives the full variable domain: GAGVSQSPRYKVAKRGQDVALRCDPISGHVSLFWYQQALGQGPEFLTYFQNEAQLDKSGLPSDRFFAERPEGSVSTLKIQRTQQEDSAVYLCASRQSLDRGRETQYFGPGTRLLVL.

This clonotype has only a few counts. The rearrangement links TRBV7-9 to TRBJ1-3, with unresolved D. CDR1 SEHNR and CDR2 FQNEAQ come from the germline V gene (reference sequence). This CDR3 has 12 residues. The CDR3 DNA reads TGTGCTTGCGTGCCCTCTGGAAACACCATATATTTT. Its protein is CACVPSGNTIYF.

This clonotype has a single count. This rearrangement joins TRBV7-2 to TRBJ2-4; D could derive from TRBD1 or TRBD2 (5 bases each). The germline gives CDR1 SGHTA, CDR2 FQGNSA. Trimming stripped 3 bases from V and 6 bases from J, with 9 bases between. CDR3 length: 13 amino acids. DNA of the CDR3: TGTGCCAGCAGCTTCAGGGCGGGAAACATTCAGTACTTC. It yields the protein CASSFRAGNIQYF.

This chain connects TRBV6-1 to TRBJ1-5; TRBD1 matches 7 bases. The V segment lost 2 bases and the J segment 6 bases; nucleotides outside the gene matches: 10. This CDR3 is 16 amino acids long. The germline CDR1 and CDR2 sequences are MNHNS and SASEGT. This CDR3 reads CASSELGQAGGQPQHF. The CDR3 region has the DNA TGTGCCAGCAGTGAATTGGGGCAAGCAGGGGGTCAGCCCCAGCATTTT.

This clonotype appeared many times. The chain has TRBV28 and TRBJ1-5; D possibly corresponds to TRBD1 (5 bases). The CDR3 is 17 residues long. Trimming removed 6 bases at V and 4 bases at J, with 22 bases between. Germline assignment: CDR1 MDHEN and CDR2 SYDVKM. The CDR3 nucleotides are TGTGCCAGCAGCCAAAACGGTATGGGTCGGGGGAATCAGCCCCAGCATTTT. It is translated as CASSQNGMGRGNQPQHF.

This clonotype was detected ten times or more. V is TRBV10-3 and J is TRBJ2-5, with D possibly matching TRBD1 (5 bases). The CDR3 loop spans 13 amino acids. Deletions cut 11 bases from V and 1 base from J, with 14 bases between. From germline, CDR1 is ENHRY and CDR2 SYGVKD. The CDR3 nucleotides are TGTGCCTCCAGGGCACAGGCCCAAGAGACCCAGTACTTC. Its translation is CASRAQAQETQYF.

This clonotype was detected many times. The genes are TRBV6-1 and TRBJ2-7; TRBD1 aligns across 7 bases. The CDR3 spans 11 residues. V lost 10 bases, J lost 2 bases, and 2 bases stayed unmatched. CDR1 MNHNS and CDR2 SASEGT come from the germline V gene. The CDR3 DNA is TGTGCCACAGGGACAGCCTACGAGCAGTACTTC. As protein: CATGTAYEQYF.

Comment on this clonotype: This may come from a read error, since a much larger clone is one base off. CDR3 DNA: TGTGCCAGCAGTCCCCTGAGGGGAGGCTACGAGCAGTACTTC. It specifies CASSPLRGGYEQYF. V and J are TRBV28 and TRBJ2-7; D may be TRBD2 (6 bases). V was clipped by 5 bases and J by 3 bases, with 14 bases between them. The CDR3 length is 14 residues. CDR1 and CDR2 (germline): MDHEN, SYDVKM. The full variable domain, completed using reference TRBV28 and TRBJ2-7, is DVKVTQSSRYLVKRTGEKVFLECVQDMDHENMFWYRQDPGLGLRLIYFSYDVKMKEKGDIPEGYSVSREKKERFSLILESASTNQTSMYLCASSPLRGGYEQYFGPGTRLTVT.

In this sample, this clonotype turned up a few times. This chain connects TRBV30 to TRBJ2-5, with 11 bases matching TRBD2. The trim removed 1 base at V and 5 bases at J, leaving 9 bases unmatched. Germline assignment: CDR1 GTSNPN and CDR2 SVGIG (reference sequence). The CDR3 totals 16 residues. The CDR3 protein is CAWSATSGVWGETQYF. CDR3 bases: TGTGCCTGGAGTGCGACTAGCGGGGTTTGGGGTGAGACCCAGTACTTC.

This clonotype has just a few counts. The gene calls are TRBV7-2 and TRBJ1-4; possible D gene TRBD1, 5 bases. The ends were cut back, 5 bases at V and 8 bases at J, with 18 bases in the middle. The CDR3 has 15 amino acids. Germline V CDR1 and CDR2: SGHTA, FQGNSA. The CDR3 DNA reads as TGTGCCAGCAGCCCGACCGGGACGGCACAAGAAAAACTGTTTTTT. Its translation: CASSPTGTAQEKLFF. Looking up the rest from reference TRBV7-2 and TRBJ1-4 gives the full variable domain: GAGVSQSPSNKVTEKGKDVELRCDPISGHTALYWYRQSLGQGLEFLIYFQGNSAPDKSGLPSDRFSAERTGGSVSTLTIQRTQQEDSAVYLCASSPTGTAQEKLFFGSGTQLSVL.

This chain uses TRBV3-1 with TRBJ2-2, with D perhaps TRBD1 (5 bases). V was pared by 4 bases and J by 7 bases, with 10 bases between. Looked up from germline, CDR1 is LGHDT and CDR2 is YNNKEL (reference sequence). The CDR3 runs 13 residues. The CDR3 reads CASSLGVLGELFF. In DNA, the CDR3 is TGTGCCAGCAGCCTAGGGGTCCTCGGGGAGCTGTTTTTT.

This clonotype appeared many times. V is TRBV7-2 and J is TRBJ2-7; D call uncertain. Germline V gene lookup returns CDR1 SGHTA and CDR2 FQGNSA. The germline V and J ends were trimmed by 3 bases and 1 base, with 7 bases remaining between them. The CDR3 sequence is 13 residues long. CDR3 region: CASSLAQSYEQYF. The CDR3 DNA sequence: TGTGCCAGCAGCTTGGCACAGTCCTACGAGCAGTACTTC.

The chain is built from TRBV3-1 and TRBJ1-3; TRBD1 might be the D (6 bases). Germline-derived CDR1 and CDR2 are LGHDT and YNNKEL (reference sequence). The CDR3 is 13 residues long. Trimming left V 7 bases short and J 3 bases short, with 10 bases between. The CDR3 DNA follows: TGTGCCAGCAAACGGGACATTGGAAACACCATATATTTT. Translating it yields CASKRDIGNTIYF.